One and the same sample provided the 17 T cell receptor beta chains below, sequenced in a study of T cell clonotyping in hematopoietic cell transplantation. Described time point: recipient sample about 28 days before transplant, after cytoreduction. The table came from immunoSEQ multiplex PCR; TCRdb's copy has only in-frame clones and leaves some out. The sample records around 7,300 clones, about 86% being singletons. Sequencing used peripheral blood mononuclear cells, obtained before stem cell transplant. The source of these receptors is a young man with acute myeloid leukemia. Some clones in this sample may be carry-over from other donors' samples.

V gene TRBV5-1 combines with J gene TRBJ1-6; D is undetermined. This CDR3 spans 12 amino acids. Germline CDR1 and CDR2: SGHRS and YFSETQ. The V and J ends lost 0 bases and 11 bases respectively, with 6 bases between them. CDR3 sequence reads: CASSLDGPPLHF. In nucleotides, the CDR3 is TGCGCCAGCAGCTTGGACGGACCACCCCTCCACTTT.

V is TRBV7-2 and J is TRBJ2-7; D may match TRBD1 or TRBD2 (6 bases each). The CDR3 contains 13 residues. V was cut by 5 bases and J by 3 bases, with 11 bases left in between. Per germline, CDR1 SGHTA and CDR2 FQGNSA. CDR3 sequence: CASSRLGGYEQYF. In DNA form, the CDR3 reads TGTGCCAGCAGCCGACTAGGGGGCTACGAGCAGTACTTC.

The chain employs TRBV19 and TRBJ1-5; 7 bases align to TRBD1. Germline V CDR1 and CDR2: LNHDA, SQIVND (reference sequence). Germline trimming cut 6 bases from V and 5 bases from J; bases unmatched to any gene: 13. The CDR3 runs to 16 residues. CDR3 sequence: CASSTFLRGADQPQHF. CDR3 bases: TGTGCCAGTAGCACCTTTCTCAGGGGGGCAGATCAGCCCCAGCATTTT. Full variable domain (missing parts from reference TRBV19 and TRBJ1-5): DGGITQSPKYLFRKEGQNVTLSCEQNLNHDAMYWYRQDPGQGLRLIYYSQIVNDFQKGDIAEGYSVSREKKESFPLTVTSAQKNPTAFYLCASSTFLRGADQPQHFGDGTRLSIL.

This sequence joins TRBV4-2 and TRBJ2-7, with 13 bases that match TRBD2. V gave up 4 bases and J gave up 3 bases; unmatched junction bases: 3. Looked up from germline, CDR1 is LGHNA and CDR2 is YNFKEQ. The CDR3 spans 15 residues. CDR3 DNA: TGTGCCAGCAGCCCCGGGACTAGCGGGAACTACGAGCAGTACTTC. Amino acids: CASSPGTSGNYEQYF.

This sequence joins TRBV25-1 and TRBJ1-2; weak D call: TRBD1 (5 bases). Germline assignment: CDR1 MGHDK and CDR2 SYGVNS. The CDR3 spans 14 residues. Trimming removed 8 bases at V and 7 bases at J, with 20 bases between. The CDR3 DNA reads TGTGCCAGCCAGGGAGAGGGCAGAGTTGGTGGCTACACCTTC. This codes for CASQGEGRVGGYTF.

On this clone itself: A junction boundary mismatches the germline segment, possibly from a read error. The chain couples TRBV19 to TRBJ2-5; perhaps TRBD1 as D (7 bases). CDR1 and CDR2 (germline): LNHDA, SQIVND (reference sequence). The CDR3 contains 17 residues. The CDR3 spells CASSIATRGDLQKTQYF. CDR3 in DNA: TGTGCCAGTAGTATAGCAACCAGGGGGGACCTCCAAAAGACCCAGTACTTC.

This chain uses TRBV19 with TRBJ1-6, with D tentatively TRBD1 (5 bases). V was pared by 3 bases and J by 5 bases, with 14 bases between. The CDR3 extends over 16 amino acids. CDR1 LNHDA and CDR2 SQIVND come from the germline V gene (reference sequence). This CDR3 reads CASSIPFDRHNSPLHF. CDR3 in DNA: TGTGCCAGTAGTATCCCCTTCGACAGACATAATTCACCCCTCCACTTT.

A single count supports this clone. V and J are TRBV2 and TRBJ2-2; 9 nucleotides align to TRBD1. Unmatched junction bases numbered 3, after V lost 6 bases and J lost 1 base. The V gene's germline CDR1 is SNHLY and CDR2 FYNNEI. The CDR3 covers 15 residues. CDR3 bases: TGTGCCAGCAGCTTGGACAGGGGGAACACCGGGGAGCTGTTTTTT. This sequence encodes CASSLDRGNTGELFF.

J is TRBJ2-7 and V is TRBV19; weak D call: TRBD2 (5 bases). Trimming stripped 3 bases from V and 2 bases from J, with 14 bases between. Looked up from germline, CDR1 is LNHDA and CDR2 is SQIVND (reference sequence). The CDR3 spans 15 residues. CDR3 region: CASSIGRSGTYEQYF. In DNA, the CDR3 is TGTGCCAGTAGTATTGGGAGAAGTGGGACCTACGAGCAGTACTTC.

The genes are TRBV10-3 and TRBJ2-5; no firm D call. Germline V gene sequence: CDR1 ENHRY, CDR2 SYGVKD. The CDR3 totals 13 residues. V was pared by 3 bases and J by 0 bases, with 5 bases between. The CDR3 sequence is CAISDGYQETQYF. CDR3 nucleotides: TGTGCCATCAGTGACGGATACCAAGAGACCCAGTACTTC.

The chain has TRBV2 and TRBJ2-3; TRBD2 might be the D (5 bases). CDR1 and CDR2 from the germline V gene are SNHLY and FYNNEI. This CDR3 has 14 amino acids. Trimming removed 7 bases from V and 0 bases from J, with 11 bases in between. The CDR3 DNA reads TGTGCCAGCATGACGGGGTCTAGCACAGATACGCAGTATTTT. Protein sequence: CASMTGSSTDTQYF.

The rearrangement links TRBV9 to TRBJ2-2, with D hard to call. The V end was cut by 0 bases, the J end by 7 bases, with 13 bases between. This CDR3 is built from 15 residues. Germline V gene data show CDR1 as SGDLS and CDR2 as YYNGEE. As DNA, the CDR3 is TGTGCCAGCAGCGTAGATTGGGGTTCTAGCGGGGAGCTGTTTTTT. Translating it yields CASSVDWGSSGELFF. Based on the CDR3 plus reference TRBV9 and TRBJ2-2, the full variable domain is DSGVTQTPKHLITATGQRVTLRCSPRSGDLSVYWYQQSLDQGLQFLIQYYNGEERAKGNILERFSAQQFPDLHSELNLSSLELGDSALYFCASSVDWGSSGELFFGEGSRLTVL.

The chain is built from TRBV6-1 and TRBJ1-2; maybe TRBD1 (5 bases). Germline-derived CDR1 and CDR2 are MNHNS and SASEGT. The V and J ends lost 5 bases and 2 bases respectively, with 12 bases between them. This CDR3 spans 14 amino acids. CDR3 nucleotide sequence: TGTGCCAGCAGTTCTGGGGGTGGGAACTATGGCTACACCTTC. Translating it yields CASSSGGGNYGYTF.

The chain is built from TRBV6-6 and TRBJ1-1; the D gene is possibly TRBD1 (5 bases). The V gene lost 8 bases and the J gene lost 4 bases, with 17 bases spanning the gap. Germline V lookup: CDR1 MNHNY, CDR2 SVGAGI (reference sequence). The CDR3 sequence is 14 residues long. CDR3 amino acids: CASPAPGEATEAFF. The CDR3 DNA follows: TGTGCCAGCCCCGCTCCGGGGGAAGCCACTGAAGCTTTCTTT.

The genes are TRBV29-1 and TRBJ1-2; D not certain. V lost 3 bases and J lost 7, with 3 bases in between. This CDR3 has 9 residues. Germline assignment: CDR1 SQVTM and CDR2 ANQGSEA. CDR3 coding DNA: TGCAGCGTTGAGAGTGGCTACACCTTC. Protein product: CSVESGYTF.

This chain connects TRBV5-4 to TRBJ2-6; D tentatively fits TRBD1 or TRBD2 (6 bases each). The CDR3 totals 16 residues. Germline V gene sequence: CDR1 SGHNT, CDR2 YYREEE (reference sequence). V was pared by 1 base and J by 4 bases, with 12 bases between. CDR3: CASSLLGAGGANVLTF. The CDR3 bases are TGTGCCAGCAGCTTGCTGGGGGCGGGGGGGGCCAACGTCCTGACTTTC.

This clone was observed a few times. In DNA form, the CDR3 reads TGTGCCACCAGCAGAGAGGGGGCTGGGGCCAACGTCCTGACTTTC. It is translated as CATSREGAGANVLTF. V gene TRBV15 combines with J gene TRBJ2-6, with D perhaps assigned TRBD1 or TRBD2 (5 bases each). This CDR3 region has 15 residues. Germline CDR1 reads LNHNV; CDR2 reads YYDKDF (reference sequence). V lost 0 bases to trimming and J lost 2 bases, with 5 bases between them. The full variable domain, completed using reference TRBV15 and TRBJ2-6, is DAMVIQNPRYQVTQFGKPVTLSCSQTLNHNVMYWYQQKSSQAPKLLFHYYDKDFNNEADTPDNFQSRRPNTSFCFLDIRSPGLGDTAMYLCATSREGAGANVLTFGAGSRLTVL.